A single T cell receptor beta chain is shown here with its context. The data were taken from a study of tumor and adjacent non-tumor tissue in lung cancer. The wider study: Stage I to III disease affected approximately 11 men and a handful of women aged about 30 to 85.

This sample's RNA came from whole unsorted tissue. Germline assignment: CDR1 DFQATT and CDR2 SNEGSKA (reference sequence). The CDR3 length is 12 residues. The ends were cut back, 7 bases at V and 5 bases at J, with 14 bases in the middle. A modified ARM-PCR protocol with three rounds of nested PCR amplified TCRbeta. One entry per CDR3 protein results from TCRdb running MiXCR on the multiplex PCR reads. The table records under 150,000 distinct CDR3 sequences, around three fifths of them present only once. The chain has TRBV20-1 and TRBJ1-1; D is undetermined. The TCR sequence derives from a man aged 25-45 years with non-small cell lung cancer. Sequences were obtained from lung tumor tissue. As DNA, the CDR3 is TGCAGTGTACACTCGGGTGGAACTGAAGCTTTCTTT. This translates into CSVHSGGTEAFF.